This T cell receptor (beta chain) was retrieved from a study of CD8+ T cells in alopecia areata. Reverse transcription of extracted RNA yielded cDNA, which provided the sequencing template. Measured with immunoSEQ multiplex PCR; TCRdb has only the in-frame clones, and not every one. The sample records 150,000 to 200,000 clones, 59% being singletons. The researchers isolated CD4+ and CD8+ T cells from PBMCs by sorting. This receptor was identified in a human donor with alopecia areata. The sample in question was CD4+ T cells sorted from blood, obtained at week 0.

The DNA for the CDR3 is TGTGCCACGAGTTACACCCTGGGAGGCATTCAGTACTTC. It translates to CATSYTLGGIQYF. The V gene is TRBV6-6, the J gene TRBJ2-4; a weak D match, TRBD2 (6 bases). Germline V gene sequence: CDR1 MNHNY, CDR2 SVGAGI (reference sequence). The V and J ends lost 10 bases and 9 bases respectively, with 19 bases between them. The CDR3 is 13 residues long.